The TCR beta chain described here comes from a study of blood T cell repertoires in COVID-19 (TCRdb year 2020). The study in broad terms: Collaborator samples came from the United States, Italy and Spain and covered acute and convalescent phases of COVID-19. The sample metadata nearly always contained a de-identified subject ID, COVID-19 status, age in years and sex. The material from the prospective study consisted of cDNA or gDNA derived from T cells, B-cell-depleted T cells, or PBMCs. HLA class I and class II types, where available, came from metadata supplied by the sample provider rather than from assay-based typing. The repertoires were released in a freely available public database intended as a resource for research on the immune response to SARS-CoV-2. Deeply sampled blood TCRbeta repertoires from subjects exposed to, actively infected with, or recovered from COVID-19 were included in the dataset. The samples were drawn from the first 160 participants of the ongoing ImmuneRACE study and from 1,254 subjects provided by 6 global collaborators. Results the study describes overall, beyond this receptor: Clinical and demographic metadata were provided uncurated, with the amount varying by source and participant.

Worth noting for this clone: Its recognized antigen is unknown. Base qualities were left out, and no much larger clone turns up one base away.

In the prospective study, participants were roughly 18 to 100 years old, resided in approximately 22 geographic areas of the United States, and were enrolled through a virtual design. In the prospective study, cohorts were assigned on the basis of participant-reported clinical history obtained from a screening survey and a study questionnaire. Recovered participants in ImmuneRACE Cohort 3 were defined as having two consecutive negative NP/OP PCR tests, clearance from a healthcare professional, or resolution of symptoms. In the prospective study, mobile phlebotomists collected whole blood, serum and a nasopharyngeal or oropharyngeal swab from each participant. Additional blood draws and questionnaires over an approximately two-month period could optionally be provided by prospective study participants. Blood samples from the prospective study were shipped frozen or at room temperature prior to DNA extraction.

The CDR3, cysteine through phenylalanine, is 15 amino acids long. Only the CDR3 region is kept as DNA, spanning 45 bases read in frame from base 1. The germline V gene sets CDR1 to MDHEN and CDR2 to SYDVKM. From V the trimming removes 5 bases and from J it removes 5 bases, while the gene matches leave 11 bases of the junction unaccounted for. TCRbeta CDR3 regions were amplified from genomic DNA by means of the immunoSEQ Assay, a bias-controlled multiplex PCR. Regarding the original processing steps: Within the assay, amplification of reference gene primers was used to estimate how many nucleated cells each sample contained. Sequence reads were collapsed and filtered to measure the absolute abundance of every unique TCRbeta CDR3 rearrangement. For each sample, productive Simpson clonality was calculated as the square root of Simpson's diversity index across productive rearrangements. As stored in TCRdb, this immuneACCESS dataset retains in-frame rearrangements with V and J assigned. A fraction of the clones does not appear; measured against another copy, unresolved V genes explain less than half of the discrepancy, and the remainder lacks a known reason. D and trimming were read from the DNA, whereas the V and J calls and clone size are those reported in that table. In all, the sample holds fewer than 400,000 clones, and around nine tenths of those were seen once. Of the sample, roughly 5.3% is held by the ten largest clones.

The TCR sequence derives from a man in his 60s who had recovered from COVID-19. The sequence is built from TRBV28 and TRBJ2-5; the central 7 bases match TRBD1. Sequencing was performed on PBMCs or T cells enriched from blood (not recorded which). The DNA reads TGTGCCAGCAGTCCGGGACAGACACTATTCGAGACCCAGTACTTC. It is translated as CASSPGQTLFETQYF.